The 13 T cell receptor beta chains below were found in one sample sequenced in a study of blood T cells in healthy people across ages. The second PCR ran about 6 to 12 cycles with a sample-barcoded 5' primer and J-beta primers. TCRdb reprocessed the 5' RACE reads via MiXCR and lists one record per CDR3 protein. The sample has roughly 1 million distinct CDR3 sequences, 20% to 25% seen once. The sample also formed part of further work on T cells of mothers and their children.

The sample consisted of blood. The receptors originated from a girl aged 2-10 years in good health.

The chain uses TRBV5-1 and TRBJ2-1, with 10 bases that match TRBD2. Germline lookup yields CDR1 SGHRS and CDR2 YFSETQ. The CDR3 sequence is 16 residues long. V lost 0 bases to trimming and J lost 8 bases; unmatched junction nucleotides: 8. The CDR3 here is CASSLVSGRTVDEQFF. CDR3 bases: TGCGCCAGCAGCTTGGTTAGCGGGAGGACTGTCGATGAGCAGTTCTTC. Full variable domain (outside the CDR3, taken from reference TRBV5-1 and TRBJ2-1): KAGVTQTPRYLIKTRGQQVTLSCSPISGHRSVSWYQQTPGQGLQFLFEYFSETQRNKGNFPGRFSGRQFSNSRSEMNVSTLELGDSALYLCASSLVSGRTVDEQFFGPGTRLTVL.

The chain uses TRBV29-1 and TRBJ2-5; the D gene could be TRBD1 or TRBD2 (5 bases each). The CDR3 contains 14 residues. Germline lookup yields CDR1 SQVTM and CDR2 ANQGSEA. V lost 1 base and J lost 1, with 10 bases in between. CDR3 loop: CSVEVWGFQETQYF. The CDR3 bases are TGCAGCGTTGAAGTGTGGGGGTTCCAAGAGACCCAGTACTTC.

This sequence joins TRBV6-1 and TRBJ1-5; perhaps TRBD1 as D (6 bases). With 2 bases removed from V and 6 bases from J, the gap between germline ends came to 17 bases. The CDR3 runs 16 residues. Germline V lookup: CDR1 MNHNS, CDR2 SASEGT. The CDR3 sequence is CASSETPTGQAQPQHF. CDR3 DNA: TGTGCCAGCAGTGAAACTCCGACAGGTCAGGCTCAGCCCCAGCATTTT.

This clonotype showed up just once. In DNA, the CDR3 is TGCAGTGCTAGAGATTCTCTATCCCAAGAGACCCAGTACTTC. Its translation is CSARDSLSQETQYF. The rearrangement joins TRBV20-1 to TRBJ2-5, with D uncertain. V lost 0 bases to trimming and J lost 1 base, with 9 bases between them. Germline assignment: CDR1 DFQATT and CDR2 SNEGSKA (reference sequence). The CDR3 sequence is 14 residues long.

CDR3 DNA sequence: TGTGCCAGCAAACGTCCCCTAGCGGGGTCCTACAATGAGCAGTTCTTC. Its protein is CASKRPLAGSYNEQFF. This chain uses TRBV7-2 with TRBJ2-1, with TRBD2 identical over 9 bases. Germline CDR1 is SGHTA and CDR2 is FQGNSA. This CDR3 has 16 amino acids. With 7 bases clipped from V and 1 base from J, the junction kept 8 bases outside the gene matches. Variable domain in full (rest from reference TRBV7-2 and TRBJ2-1): GAGVSQSPSNKVTEKGKDVELRCDPISGHTALYWYRQSLGQGLEFLIYFQGNSAPDKSGLPSDRFSAERTGGSVSTLTIQRTQQEDSAVYLCASKRPLAGSYNEQFFGPGTRLTVL.

This clonotype was counted only a few times. V is TRBV7-2 and J is TRBJ1-1; 10 bases map to TRBD1. From germline, CDR1 is SGHTA and CDR2 FQGNSA. V trimming: 7 bases; J trimming: 10 bases; junction bases outside the gene matches: 6. This CDR3 is 12 amino acids long. CDR3 DNA: TGTGCCAGCAAAGTGACAGGGGGCCGAGCTTTCTTT. Translating gives CASKVTGGRAFF.

The chain joins TRBV5-1 to TRBJ1-2, with TRBD1 as a possible D gene (6 bases). This CDR3 is 13 amino acids long. Per germline, CDR1 SGHRS and CDR2 YFSETQ. V lost 1 base and J lost 7, with 11 bases in between. This chain's CDR3 is CASSLPGDLGYTF. The DNA for the CDR3 is TGCGCCAGCAGCTTGCCAGGGGATCTTGGCTACACCTTC.

This clonotype was detected only a few times. This sequence joins TRBV27 and TRBJ2-6; TRBD1 is a possible D gene (6 bases). The V gene's germline CDR1 is MNHEY and CDR2 SMNVEV (reference sequence). V dropped 4 bases and J dropped 9 bases, with 13 bases sitting between them. The CDR3 has 14 amino acids. The CDR3 sequence: CASSSTGIFNVLTF. In DNA form, the CDR3 reads TGTGCCAGCAGTTCCACAGGGATATTCAACGTCCTGACTTTC.

The rearrangement uses TRBV10-1 and TRBJ2-1; D not resolved. Germline V CDR1 and CDR2: WNHNN, SYGVQD (reference sequence). This CDR3 has 16 residues. V shed 2 bases and J shed 1 base, with 12 bases lying between them. CDR3 bases: TGCGCCAGCAGTGAGCATTCCGGAAAATCCTACAATGAGCAGTTCTTC. As protein: CASSEHSGKSYNEQFF.

V gene TRBV2 combines with J gene TRBJ1-3; no firm D call. The germline CDR1 and CDR2 sequences are SNHLY and FYNNEI. The V gene lost 3 bases and the J gene lost 2 bases, with 5 bases spanning the gap. CDR3 size: 13 residues. The CDR3: CASSDPPGNTIYF. DNA of the CDR3: TGTGCCAGCAGTGACCCCCCTGGAAACACCATATATTTT.

This clonotype was detected only a few times. The chain combines TRBV5-1 with TRBJ2-5; D is undetermined. The germline V and J ends were trimmed by 0 bases and 2 bases, with 11 bases remaining between them. Germline values: CDR1 SGHRS, CDR2 YFSETQ. CDR3 size: 15 residues. The CDR3 DNA reads TGCGCCAGCAGCTTGGAGGTGATGGAACAAGAGACCCAGTACTTC. Protein product: CASSLEVMEQETQYF. Full variable domain (outside the CDR3, taken from reference TRBV5-1 and TRBJ2-5): KAGVTQTPRYLIKTRGQQVTLSCSPISGHRSVSWYQQTPGQGLQFLFEYFSETQRNKGNFPGRFSGRQFSNSRSEMNVSTLELGDSALYLCASSLEVMEQETQYFGPGTRLLVL.

This rearrangement joins TRBV7-2 to TRBJ1-6; 11 bases match TRBD1. Germline-derived CDR1 and CDR2 are SGHTA and FQGNSA. The ends lost 3 bases at V and 7 bases at J; junction bases unmatched: 8. This CDR3 contains 17 residues. The CDR3 nucleotides read TGTGCCAGCAGCTTCGGGGAAAGGGACAGGGGGAATTCACCCCTCCACTTT. Translation: CASSFGERDRGNSPLHF. The full variable domain, in which reference TRBV7-2 and TRBJ1-6 provide the parts outside the CDR3, is GAGVSQSPSNKVTEKGKDVELRCDPISGHTALYWYRQSLGQGLEFLIYFQGNSAPDKSGLPSDRFSAERTGGSVSTLTIQRTQQEDSAVYLCASSFGERDRGNSPLHFGNGTRLTVT.

This chain uses TRBV7-2 with TRBJ2-1; D tentatively reads TRBD1 or TRBD2 (6 bases each). The CDR3 length is 15 residues. Germline CDR1 and CDR2: SGHTA and FQGNSA. V dropped 7 bases and J dropped 2 bases, with 15 bases sitting between them. The CDR3 DNA sequence: TGTGCCAGCACCCCGAGGGGGGCCCCCTACAATGAGCAGTTCTTC. Amino acids: CASTPRGAPYNEQFF.